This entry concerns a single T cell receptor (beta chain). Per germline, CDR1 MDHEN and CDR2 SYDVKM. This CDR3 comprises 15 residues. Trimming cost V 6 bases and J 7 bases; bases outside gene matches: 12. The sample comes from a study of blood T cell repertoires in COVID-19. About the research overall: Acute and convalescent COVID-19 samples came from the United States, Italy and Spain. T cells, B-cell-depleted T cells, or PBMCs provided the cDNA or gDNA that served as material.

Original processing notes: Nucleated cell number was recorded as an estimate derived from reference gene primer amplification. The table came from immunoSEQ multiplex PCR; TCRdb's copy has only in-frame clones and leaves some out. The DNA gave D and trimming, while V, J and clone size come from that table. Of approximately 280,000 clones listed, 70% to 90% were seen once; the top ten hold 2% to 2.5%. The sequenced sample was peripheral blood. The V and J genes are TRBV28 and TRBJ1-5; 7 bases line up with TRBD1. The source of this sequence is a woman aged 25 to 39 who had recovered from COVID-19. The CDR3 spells CASSSPGQNGQPQHF. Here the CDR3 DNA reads TGTGCCAGCAGCAGCCCGGGACAGAATGGACAGCCCCAGCATTTT.